This TCR beta chain was recorded in a study of blood T cell repertoires in COVID-19. Study as a whole: Whether acute or convalescent, the COVID-19 samples came from the United States, Italy and Spain.

Original handling: How many nucleated cells were present was estimated from reference gene primer amplification. Generated by immunoSEQ multiplex PCR, the TCRdb table keeps only in-frame clones and is missing some. V, J and clone size were drawn from that table, and D and trimming were deduced from the DNA. The sample consists of under 300,000 clones, roughly 89% of them appearing once. V dropped 5 bases and J dropped 2; count of bases not matched to a gene: 5. The germline gives CDR1 MNHEY, CDR2 SVGAGI. The CDR3 has 14 residues. Comment on this clone: The same CDR3 also results from other DNA sequences found in this sample.

Sequencing was done on a sample of peripheral blood. V gene TRBV6-5 combines with J gene TRBJ1-2; 7 positions match TRBD1. This receptor was identified in a man aged 25-45 years who had recovered from COVID-19. CDR3 residues: CASSRTGPNYGYTF. CDR3 DNA: TGTGCCAGCAGTCGGACAGGCCCCAACTATGGCTACACCTTC.